Listed below are T cell receptor beta chains from one sample, sequenced in a study of T cell responses to AZD1222 COVID-19 vaccine. The table came from immunoSEQ multiplex PCR; TCRdb's copy has only in-frame clones and leaves some out. Altogether 190,000 or so clones are present, approximately 94% being singletons, with the ten largest covering around 1%. The sequencing here drew on peripheral blood, taken 28 days after the second AZD1222 dose. These receptors originate from an adult who received the AZD1222 COVID-19 vaccine. Each CDR3 is given with its conserved first and last residue. A D gene is named only where the DNA matches it firmly. Clone size is shown for a subset of rows, as once, few, many or a class of expanded clone.

D gene	V gene	J gene	clone size	CDR3 length	CDR3 protein	CDR3 DNA
.	TRBV7-9	TRBJ1-5	once	14	CASSRGRNNQPQHF	TGTGCCAGCAGCCGGGGACGGAACAATCAGCCCCAGCATTTT
.	TRBV7-9	TRBJ2-7	.	12	CASSADWLWQYF	TGTGCCAGCAGCGCTGACTGGCTTTGGCAGTACTTC
TRBD1	TRBV5-4	TRBJ2-7	once	15	CASSFNRDRVYEQYF	TGTGCCAGCAGCTTCAACCGGGACAGGGTCTACGAGCAGTACTTC
.	TRBV27	TRBJ1-2	.	13	CASSYRTGVGYTF	TGTGCCAGCAGTTATAGAACAGGCGTGGGCTACACCTTC
.	TRBV7-2	TRBJ2-7	.	14	CASSPVPTFYEQYF	TGTGCCAGCAGCCCGGTACCTACCTTCTACGAGCAGTACTTC
.	TRBV7-9	TRBJ1-6	.	14	CASSPSGAGSPLHF	TGTGCCAGCAGCCCCAGCGGAGCAGGTTCACCCCTCCACTTT
TRBD1	TRBV19	TRBJ1-2	.	15	CASRPPGQGDYGYTF	TGTGCCAGTAGGCCACCGGGACAGGGGGACTATGGCTACACCTTC
.	TRBV7-8	TRBJ1-2	once	17	CASSLGSSGSFNYGYTF	TGTGCCAGCAGCTTAGGATCATCCGGATCCTTTAACTATGGCTACACCTTC
.	TRBV2	TRBJ2-5	.	12	CASPSTSETQYF	TGTGCCAGCCCCAGCACGTCAGAGACCCAGTACTTC
TRBD1	TRBV5-1	TRBJ1-6	.	18	CASSLVGQGRSYNSPLHF	TGCGCCAGCAGCCTGGTTGGACAGGGGCGATCCTATAATTCACCCCTCCACTTT
.	TRBV6-5	TRBJ2-7	.	14	CASSPPGLWNEQYF	TGTGCCAGCAGTCCCCCCGGGTTATGGAACGAGCAGTACTTC
TRBD2	TRBV7-6	TRBJ2-2	.	15	CASRRLAGVGGELFF	TGTGCCAGCAGGCGACTAGCGGGGGTTGGCGGGGAGCTGTTTTTT
.	TRBV24-1	TRBJ1-5	.	13	CATSDLRGQPQHF	TGTGCCACCAGTGATTTGAGAGGTCAGCCCCAGCATTTT
.	TRBV3-1/TRBV3-2	TRBJ1-1	.	14	CASSLAAPNTEAFF	TGTGCCAGCAGCCTGGCGGCCCCGAACACTGAAGCTTTCTTT
.	TRBV15	TRBJ2-7	.	12	CATSSRGYEQYF	TGTGCCACCAGCAGTCGGGGTTACGAGCAGTACTTC
.	TRBV18	TRBJ1-1	few	17	CASSPYSRTGMGTEAFF	TGTGCCAGCTCACCGTACTCCCGCACCGGGATGGGCACTGAAGCTTTCTTT
.	TRBV10-1	TRBJ1-5	.	17	CASSQGSVSSRNQPQHF	TGCGCCAGCAGCCAGGGGTCGGTTAGTTCGCGCAATCAGCCCCAGCATTTT
.	TRBV19	TRBJ2-7	.	14	CASRSGIRPYEQYF	TGTGCCAGTAGGTCCGGGATAAGGCCCTACGAGCAGTACTTC
.	TRBV24-1	TRBJ2-1	.	14	CATSSRSSYNEQFF	TGTGCCACCAGTAGTAGGAGCTCCTACAATGAGCAGTTCTTC
.	TRBV30	TRBJ1-1	.	16	CAWSVGDGQLNTEAFF	TGTGCCTGGAGTGTAGGGGACGGACAGTTGAACACTGAAGCTTTCTTT
TRBD1	TRBV27	TRBJ1-2	.	15	CASSLSNRGNYGYTF	TGTGCCAGCAGTTTATCAAACAGGGGTAACTATGGCTACACCTTC
TRBD1	TRBV7-2	TRBJ1-1	once	14	CASSLQGTGAEAFF	TGTGCCAGCAGCCTTCAGGGAACAGGGGCCGAAGCTTTCTTT
.	TRBV7-5	TRBJ1-1	.	12	CVRSFRRTEAFF	TGTGTCAGAAGCTTCCGGAGGACTGAAGCTTTCTTT
TRBD1	TRBV6-5	TRBJ1-2	.	12	CASKDRVDGYTF	TGTGCCAGCAAGGACAGGGTCGATGGCTACACCTTC
.	TRBV19	TRBJ1-1	.	12	CASSTGIAEAFF	TGTGCCAGCAGTACAGGGATCGCTGAAGCTTTCTTT
.	TRBV27	TRBJ1-1	.	16	CASSLVAGIRNTEAFF	TGTGCCAGCAGTTTAGTAGCAGGGATAAGGAACACTGAAGCTTTCTTT
.	TRBV2	TRBJ1-5	.	15	CASRFPGTNNQPQHF	TGTGCCAGCAGGTTTCCCGGGACGAACAATCAGCCCCAGCATTTT
TRBD1	TRBV18	TRBJ1-2	once	16	CASSPPDRVANYGYTF	TGTGCCAGCTCACCACCAGACAGGGTAGCTAACTATGGCTACACCTTC
TRBD1	TRBV6-1	TRBJ2-3	.	13	CASSPQGADTQYF	TGTGCCAGCAGCCCCCAGGGGGCAGATACGCAGTATTTT
TRBD1	TRBV4-3	TRBJ2-1	.	21	CASSQDSGTGIDGRSYNEQFF	TGCGCCAGCAGCCAAGATAGTGGGACAGGGATTGACGGGCGGTCCTACAATGAGCAGTTCTTC
TRBD1	TRBV5-8	TRBJ1-1	.	15	CASSLVGTVNTEAFF	TGTGCCAGCAGCTTGGTCGGGACAGTGAACACTGAAGCTTTCTTT
.	TRBV9	TRBJ1-2	.	16	CASSSPGVKANYGYTF	TGTGCCAGCAGCTCCCCGGGCGTTAAAGCTAACTATGGCTACACCTTC
.	TRBV29-1	TRBJ1-3	.	15	CSVQDRAARVDTIYF	TGCAGCGTCCAGGATCGAGCGGCAAGGGTTGACACCATATATTTT
.	TRBV6-1	TRBJ2-3	.	16	CASSERWGTSTDTQYF	TGTGCCAGCAGTGAAAGATGGGGTACTAGCACAGATACGCAGTATTTT
TRBD1	TRBV18	TRBJ1-1	.	12	CASWTGNSEAFF	TGTGCCAGCTGGACAGGGAATTCTGAAGCTTTCTTT
.	TRBV7-6	TRBJ2-3	.	14	CASSLGEGVDTQYF	TGTGCCAGCAGCTTAGGGGAGGGGGTGGATACGCAGTATTTT
.	TRBV5-1	TRBJ2-6	.	15	CASSLAGGGANVLTF	TGCGCCAGCAGCTTGGCTGGGGGTGGGGCCAACGTCCTGACTTTC
TRBD2	TRBV4-3	TRBJ2-1	.	16	CASSLTSGGYYNEQFF	TGCGCCAGCAGCTTGACTAGCGGGGGATACTACAATGAGCAGTTCTTC
.	TRBV28	TRBJ2-3	.	13	CASSRGGTDTQYF	TGTGCCAGCAGTAGAGGGGGCACAGATACGCAGTATTTT
.	TRBV7-9	TRBJ2-7	.	11	CASSLVEEQYF	TGTGCCAGCAGCTTAGTGGAAGAGCAGTACTTC
TRBD2	TRBV6-2/TRBV6-3	TRBJ2-7	.	16	CASSSPEAGGWYEQYF	TGTGCCAGCAGCTCCCCCGAAGCCGGGGGGTGGTACGAGCAGTACTTC
.	TRBV19	TRBJ2-7	.	17	CASHHIGGEAGPLEQYF	TGTGCCAGCCATCATATAGGGGGGGAGGCAGGGCCCCTCGAGCAGTACTTC
.	TRBV2	TRBJ1-6	.	15	CASSERVPENSPLHF	TGTGCCAGCAGTGAAAGGGTTCCGGAAAACTCACCCCTCCACTTT
.	TRBV5-1	TRBJ2-2	.	15	CASSLAWQGYGELFF	TGCGCCAGCAGCTTGGCCTGGCAGGGATACGGGGAGCTGTTTTTT
TRBD1	TRBV18	TRBJ2-7	once	15	CASSRPDRGLNEQYF	TGTGCCAGCTCACGTCCGGACAGGGGTCTTAACGAGCAGTACTTC
TRBD1	TRBV3-1/TRBV3-2	TRBJ2-7	.	13	CASRKQGQDEQYF	TGTGCCAGCAGGAAACAGGGACAGGACGAGCAGTACTTC
TRBD1	TRBV7-9	TRBJ1-2	.	12	CASSPGQAGYTF	TGTGCCAGCAGCCCGGGACAGGCTGGCTACACCTTC